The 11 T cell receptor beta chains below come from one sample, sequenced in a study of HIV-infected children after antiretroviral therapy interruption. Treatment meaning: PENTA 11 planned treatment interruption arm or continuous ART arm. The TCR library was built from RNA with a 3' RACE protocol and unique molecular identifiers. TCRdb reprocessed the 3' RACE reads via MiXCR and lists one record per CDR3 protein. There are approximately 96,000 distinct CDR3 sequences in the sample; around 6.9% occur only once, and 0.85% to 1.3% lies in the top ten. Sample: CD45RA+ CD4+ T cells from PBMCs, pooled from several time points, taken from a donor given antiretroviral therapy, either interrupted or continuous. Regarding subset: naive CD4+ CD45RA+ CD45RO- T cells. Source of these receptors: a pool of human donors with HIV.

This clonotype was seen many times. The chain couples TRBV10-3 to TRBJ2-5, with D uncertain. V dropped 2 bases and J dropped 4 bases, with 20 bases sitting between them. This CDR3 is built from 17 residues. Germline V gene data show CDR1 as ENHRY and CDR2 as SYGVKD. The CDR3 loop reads CAISEKSRSTPLETQYF. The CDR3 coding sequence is TGTGCCATCAGTGAGAAGAGTCGGTCCACCCCTTTAGAGACCCAGTACTTC.

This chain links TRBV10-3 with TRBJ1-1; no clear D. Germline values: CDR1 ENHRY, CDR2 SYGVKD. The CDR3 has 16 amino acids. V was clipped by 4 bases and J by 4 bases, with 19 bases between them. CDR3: CAISGQSIPQATEAFF. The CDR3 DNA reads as TGTGCCATCAGTGGACAAAGTATCCCCCAAGCCACTGAAGCTTTCTTT.

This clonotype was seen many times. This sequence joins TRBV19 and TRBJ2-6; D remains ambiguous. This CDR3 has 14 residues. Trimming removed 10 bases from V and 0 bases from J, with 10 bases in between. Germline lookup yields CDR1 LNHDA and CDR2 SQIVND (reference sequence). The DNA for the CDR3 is TGTGCCACGACCGGCCTCTCTGGGGCCAACGTCCTGACTTTC. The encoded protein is CATTGLSGANVLTF.

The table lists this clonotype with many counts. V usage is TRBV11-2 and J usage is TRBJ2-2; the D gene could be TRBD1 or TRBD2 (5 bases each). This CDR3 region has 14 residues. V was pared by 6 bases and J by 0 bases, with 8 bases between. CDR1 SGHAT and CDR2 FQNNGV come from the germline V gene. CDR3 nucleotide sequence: TGTGCCAGCAGATGGGACCCGAACACCGGGGAGCTGTTTTTT. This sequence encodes CASRWDPNTGELFF.

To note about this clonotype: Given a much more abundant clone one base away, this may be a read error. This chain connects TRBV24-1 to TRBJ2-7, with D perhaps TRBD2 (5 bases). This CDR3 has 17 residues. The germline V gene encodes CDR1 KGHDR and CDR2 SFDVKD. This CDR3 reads CTTSDPQEAEGYNEQYF. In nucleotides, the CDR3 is TGTACCACCAGTGACCCCCAGGAGGCAGAGGGTTACAATGAGCAGTACTTC.

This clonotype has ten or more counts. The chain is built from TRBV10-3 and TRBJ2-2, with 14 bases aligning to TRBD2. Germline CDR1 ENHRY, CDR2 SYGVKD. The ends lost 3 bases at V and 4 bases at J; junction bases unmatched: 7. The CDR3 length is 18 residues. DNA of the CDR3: TGTGCCATCAGTGATCCGGGACTAGCGGGAGTAAGCACCGGGGAGCTGTTTTTT. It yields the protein CAISDPGLAGVSTGELFF.

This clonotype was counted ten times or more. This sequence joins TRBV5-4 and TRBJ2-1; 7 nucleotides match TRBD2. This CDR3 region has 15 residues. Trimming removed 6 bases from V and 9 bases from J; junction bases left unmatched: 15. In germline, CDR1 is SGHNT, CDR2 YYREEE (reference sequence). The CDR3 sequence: CASTLLPSGKGEQFF. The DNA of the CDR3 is TGTGCCAGCACCCTCCTCCCTAGCGGAAAAGGTGAGCAGTTCTTC.

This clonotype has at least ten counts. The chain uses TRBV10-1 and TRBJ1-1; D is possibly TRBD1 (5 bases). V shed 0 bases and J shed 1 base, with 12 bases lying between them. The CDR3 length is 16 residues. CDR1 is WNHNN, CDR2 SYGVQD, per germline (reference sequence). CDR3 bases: TGCGCCAGCAGTGAGTCAGGTGGGGCGACGAACACTGAAGCTTTCTTT. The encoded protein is CASSESGGATNTEAFF.

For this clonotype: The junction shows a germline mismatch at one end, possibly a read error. CDR3 nucleotide sequence: TGTGCCAGCAGTTTGTCCGGGGGGCAGGAGAATTTC. This gives the protein CASSLSGGQENF. The rearrangement joins TRBV12-3 or TRBV12-4 to TRBJ1-2; the D gene is possibly TRBD1 (6 bases). This CDR3 is 12 amino acids long.

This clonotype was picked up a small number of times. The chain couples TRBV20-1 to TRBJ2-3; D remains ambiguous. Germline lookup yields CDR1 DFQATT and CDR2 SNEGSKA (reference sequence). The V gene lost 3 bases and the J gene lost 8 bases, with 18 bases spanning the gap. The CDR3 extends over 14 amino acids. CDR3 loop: CSARGWPSGSTQYF. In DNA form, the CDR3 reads TGCAGTGCTAGGGGATGGCCCTCGGGTTCTACGCAGTATTTT.

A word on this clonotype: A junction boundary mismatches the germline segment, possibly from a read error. The CDR3 here is CASSLRIRGLEGELFF. Written as DNA, the CDR3 is TGTGCCAGCAGTTTAAGGATCCGGGGGCTAGAAGGGGAGCTGTTTTTT. The rearrangement links TRBV7-3 to TRBJ2-2; perhaps D is TRBD1 or TRBD2 (6 bases each). The germline V gene has CDR1 SGHTA and CDR2 FQGTGA. CDR3 size: 16 residues.